These T cell receptor beta chains were read from a single sample in a study of blood T cells in healthy people across ages. Each CDR3 protein gets one entry after TCRdb re-called the 5' RACE reads with MiXCR. Of about 830,000 distinct CDR3 sequences listed, about 62% are singletons. The sequenced sample was blood. These receptors were taken from a man under 40 in good health. Both conserved end residues are part of each CDR3. D genes are given only for firm matches. Size is stated for part of the rows, as once, few or many counts, or as a class when the clone is expanded.

j_gene	abundance	d_gene	len	v_gene	CDR3nt	CDR3aa
TRBJ2-1	NA	TRBD2	17	TRBV27	TGTGCCAGCAGTTTAGCCCTAGCGGGGGGGGTAGGAAATGAGCAGTTCTTC	CASSLALAGGVGNEQFF
TRBJ1-2	NA	TRBD1	15	TRBV11-2	TGTGCCAGCAGCTTAGTGACAGGGGAGGGGTATGGCTACACCTTC	CASSLVTGEGYGYTF
TRBJ1-6	NA	NA	17	TRBV6-2/TRBV6-3	TGTGCCAGCAGTTACCAACAGCCGGAACCCCTCGATTCACCCCTCCACTTT	CASSYQQPEPLDSPLHF
TRBJ2-3	NA	NA	14	TRBV7-3	TGTACCAGCAGCTTAACTTCGGGCACAGATACGCAGTATTTT	CTSSLTSGTDTQYF
TRBJ2-7	few	TRBD2	14	TRBV20-1	TGCAGTGCTATGTTCGGACTAGTGGCCTACGAGCAGTACTTC	CSAMFGLVAYEQYF
TRBJ2-7	NA	TRBD1	14	TRBV12-5	TGTGCTAGTGGTTTGGCCCCAACAGGGGGCGAGCAGTACTTC	CASGLAPTGGEQYF
TRBJ2-5	NA	NA	14	TRBV7-2	TGTGCCAGCAGCCCTCCTCAGGGGACCTACGAGCGGTACTTC	CASSPPQGTYERYF
TRBJ2-6	NA	NA	17	TRBV21-1	TGTGCCAGCACCAAACGACCAGGGGGCTCTGGGGCCAACATCCTGACTTTC	CASTKRPGGSGANILTF
TRBJ2-7	NA	NA	13	TRBV7-9	TGTGCCAGCAGCTTAGATTTCGCCCACGAGCAGTACTTC	CASSLDFAHEQYF
TRBJ2-5	NA	NA	12	TRBV7-6	TGTGCCAGCGGGCCGGACCAAGAGACCCAGTACTTC	CASGPDQETQYF
TRBJ2-7	few	NA	11	TRBV6-6	TGTGCCAGCAGTGAACTCCGCGAGCAGTACTTC	CASSELREQYF
TRBJ2-3	NA	NA	14	TRBV5-1	TGCGCCAGTCGGGACAACTCACCGGGGGATACGCAGTATTTT	CASRDNSPGDTQYF
TRBJ2-1	NA	TRBD1	16	TRBV27	TGTGCCAGCAGTTTCCTCGACAGGGGAAGGAGTAATGAGCAGTTCTTC	CASSFLDRGRSNEQFF
TRBJ2-1	NA	TRBD1	16	TRBV4-1	TGCGCCAGCAGCCGTGGGACAGGGGGCTCCTACAATGAGCAGTTCTTC	CASSRGTGGSYNEQFF
TRBJ2-5	NA	TRBD1	14	TRBV20-1	TGCAGCGTCCCAGGACAGGGTTTCCAAGAGACCCAGTACTTC	CSVPGQGFQETQYF
TRBJ2-5	once	TRBD2	13	TRBV10-3	TGTGCCGCCTCTAGCGGCCCCCAAGAGACCCAGTACTTC	CAASSGPQETQYF
TRBJ2-1	NA	NA	18	TRBV14	TGTGCCAGCAGCCAGGCCTCGAGGGCCAGCGGCAATTACAATGAGCAGTTCTTC	CASSQASRASGNYNEQFF
TRBJ2-5	few	NA	15	TRBV19	TGTGCCAGTAGTATAGGCAGGGGAAGGGAAGAGACCCAGTACTTC	CASSIGRGREETQYF
TRBJ1-1	NA	NA	11	TRBV11-2	TGTGCCAGCAGCGTACTACTTGAAGCTTTCTTT	CASSVLLEAFF
TRBJ2-4	NA	NA	17	TRBV4-3	TGCGCCAGCAGCCAAGGGGGACGATCCGGGGCTTGGGGCATTCAGTACTTC	CASSQGGRSGAWGIQYF
TRBJ2-7	NA	NA	14	TRBV7-2	TGTGCCAGCAGCCCCCAGCGTCGAACCTACGAGCAGTACTTC	CASSPQRRTYEQYF
TRBJ1-5	once	NA	16	TRBV9	TGTGCCAGCAGCGGCATGGGACACCATAGCAATCAGCCCCAGCATTTT	CASSGMGHHSNQPQHF
TRBJ2-7	few	TRBD1	15	TRBV20-1	TGCAGTGCTCCACTACAGGGGCGTGGACCCTACGAGCAGTACTTC	CSAPLQGRGPYEQYF
TRBJ2-3	NA	NA	14	TRBV4-2	TGTGCCAGCAGCCCCCGGGTGGATCCAGATACGCAGTATTTT	CASSPRVDPDTQYF
TRBJ2-1	NA	TRBD1	15	TRBV24-1	TGTGCCACCACCTCCGGGACAGGGTCCTACAATGAGCAGTTCTTC	CATTSGTGSYNEQFF
TRBJ2-5	few	NA	15	TRBV4-3	TGCGCCAGCAGCCAAGATCTAGGGCCCCAAGAGACCCAGTACTTC	CASSQDLGPQETQYF
TRBJ2-5	NA	NA	15	TRBV4-2	TGTGCCAGCAGCCAGGGGGCAATTTTCCAAGAGACCCAGTACTTC	CASSQGAIFQETQYF
TRBJ2-3	NA	NA	12	TRBV7-3	TGTGCCAGCAGCCTTACTCAGGATACGCAGTATTTT	CASSLTQDTQYF
TRBJ2-1	NA	NA	14	TRBV20-1	TGCAGTGCTAGAGGGGGCCTAGTGAACAATGAGCAGTTCTTC	CSARGGLVNNEQFF
TRBJ2-7	NA	NA	15	TRBV7-9	TGTGCCAGCAGCTATAGCCAGGGAGGCGATGATGCGCAGTACTTC	CASSYSQGGDDAQYF
TRBJ2-7	NA	NA	14	TRBV2	TGTGCCAGCATGCTATTAACGAGCTCCTACGAGCAGTACTTC	CASMLLTSSYEQYF
TRBJ2-1	NA	NA	15	TRBV20-1	TGCAGTGCTAGAAGTGCCCCGACTAGGCGCAATGAGCAGTTCTTC	CSARSAPTRRNEQFF
TRBJ1-2	NA	NA	12	TRBV9	TGTGCCAGCAGCCCAGGGGTGGGTGGCTACACCTTC	CASSPGVGGYTF
TRBJ2-7	NA	NA	14	TRBV21-1	TGTGCCAGCACCCCGAGGGGGCAGCTCTACGAGCAGTACTTC	CASTPRGQLYEQYF
TRBJ2-1	NA	NA	15	TRBV4-3	TGCGCCAGCAGCCAAGACATCTTCTCCCAAGGGGCTCAGTTCTTC	CASSQDIFSQGAQFF
TRBJ2-5	NA	NA	16	TRBV4-2	TGTGCCAGCAGCCAAGCTACAGGGAAGGGTTGGGAGACCCAGTACTTC	CASSQATGKGWETQYF
TRBJ2-2	once	NA	13	TRBV29-1	TGCAGCACGCCCTCGAGGGCCACCGGGGAGCTGTTTTTT	CSTPSRATGELFF
TRBJ2-3	NA	TRBD2	16	TRBV28	TGTGCCAGCGGACTAGAGGGACTAACTAGCACAGATACGCAGTATTTT	CASGLEGLTSTDTQYF
TRBJ2-1	NA	TRBD1	16	TRBV18	TGTGCCAGCTCACCACCTCGGGACAGGGGTCACAATGAGCAGTTCTTC	CASSPPRDRGHNEQFF
TRBJ2-5	few	TRBD1	17	TRBV6-5	TGTGCCAGCAGTTACTCCGGGACAGGGGGCTTCGGAGAGACCCAGTACTTC	CASSYSGTGGFGETQYF
TRBJ2-4	NA	NA	19	TRBV21-1	TGTGCCAGCAGCAAAGGGAACGGGGAGGATCTATTAGCCAAAAACATTCAGTACTTC	CASSKGNGEDLLAKNIQYF
TRBJ1-2	few	NA	16	TRBV6-1	TGTGCCAGCAGTGAAGGGGATGGTCGGGGGCTTCGGGGCTACACCTTC	CASSEGDGRGLRGYTF
TRBJ1-2	NA	NA	13	TRBV3-1	TGTGCCAGCAGCCACGGACAGAACTATGGCTACACCTTC	CASSHGQNYGYTF
TRBJ2-7	once	NA	14	TRBV7-2	TGTGCCAGCAGCTTCGCAGGGAAATCCTACGAGCAGTACTTC	CASSFAGKSYEQYF
TRBJ2-7	few	TRBD1	14	TRBV7-2	TGTGCCAGCAGCCTCGGACAGGGACACCGCGAGCAGTACTTC	CASSLGQGHREQYF
TRBJ1-2	NA	NA	15	TRBV6-5	TGTGCCAGCAGTTACTCGATCAGTCTTAGATATGGCTACACCTTC	CASSYSISLRYGYTF
TRBJ2-1	once	TRBD2	14	TRBV20-1	TGCAGTGTCCGGACTAGCCGGGGCCGGAATGAGCAGTTCTTC	CSVRTSRGRNEQFF
TRBJ2-7	NA	NA	13	TRBV12-3/TRBV12-4	TGTGCCAGCAGTTCTGCCCCCCTGGGCGAGCAGTACTTC	CASSSAPLGEQYF
TRBJ2-7	NA	NA	13	TRBV30	TGTGCCTGGAGTGTATTTGGGACATACGAGCAGTACTTC	CAWSVFGTYEQYF
TRBJ2-1	NA	NA	13	TRBV12-3/TRBV12-4	TGTGCCAGCAGTTTTTTTGGGGTTGATGAGCAGTTCTTC	CASSFFGVDEQFF
TRBJ2-1	NA	NA	16	TRBV7-2	TGTGCCAGCAGCTTTCAGGTGGCGGACCCTGGCGGTGAGCAGTTCTTC	CASSFQVADPGGEQFF
TRBJ1-2	NA	NA	13	TRBV2	TGTGCCAGCAGTGAAGACAGGGCGTATGGCTACACCTTC	CASSEDRAYGYTF
TRBJ2-5	NA	TRBD2	17	TRBV7-2	TGTGCCAGCAGCTTATTGGGTGGGACTAGGGAAGGAGAGACCCAGTACTTC	CASSLLGGTREGETQYF
TRBJ2-7	NA	NA	14	TRBV28	TGTGCCAGCAGTTTTCCGCTAGACCTCGGCGAGCAGTACTTC	CASSFPLDLGEQYF